This T cell receptor (beta chain) was sequenced during a study of PD-L1 blockade in urothelial cancer. TCRdb's table, derived via immunoSEQ multiplex PCR, lists solely in-frame clones and lacks some. The sample includes roughly 90,000 clones, over 90% of them seen just once. Germline-derived CDR1 and CDR2 are SGHVS and FNYEAQ. V dropped 5 bases and J dropped 0 bases, with 9 bases sitting between them. The CDR3 runs to 14 residues. The rearrangement joins TRBV7-6 to TRBJ2-3, with a tentative D call TRBD1 (6 bases). This clonotype was sampled from a man aged 60-69 years with urothelial cancer. The input for sequencing was PBMCs, taken around atezolizumab (anti-PD-L1) treatment. Here the CDR3 DNA reads TGTGCCAGCAGCGATGGACAGAGCACAGATACGCAGTATTTT. Residues: CASSDGQSTDTQYF.